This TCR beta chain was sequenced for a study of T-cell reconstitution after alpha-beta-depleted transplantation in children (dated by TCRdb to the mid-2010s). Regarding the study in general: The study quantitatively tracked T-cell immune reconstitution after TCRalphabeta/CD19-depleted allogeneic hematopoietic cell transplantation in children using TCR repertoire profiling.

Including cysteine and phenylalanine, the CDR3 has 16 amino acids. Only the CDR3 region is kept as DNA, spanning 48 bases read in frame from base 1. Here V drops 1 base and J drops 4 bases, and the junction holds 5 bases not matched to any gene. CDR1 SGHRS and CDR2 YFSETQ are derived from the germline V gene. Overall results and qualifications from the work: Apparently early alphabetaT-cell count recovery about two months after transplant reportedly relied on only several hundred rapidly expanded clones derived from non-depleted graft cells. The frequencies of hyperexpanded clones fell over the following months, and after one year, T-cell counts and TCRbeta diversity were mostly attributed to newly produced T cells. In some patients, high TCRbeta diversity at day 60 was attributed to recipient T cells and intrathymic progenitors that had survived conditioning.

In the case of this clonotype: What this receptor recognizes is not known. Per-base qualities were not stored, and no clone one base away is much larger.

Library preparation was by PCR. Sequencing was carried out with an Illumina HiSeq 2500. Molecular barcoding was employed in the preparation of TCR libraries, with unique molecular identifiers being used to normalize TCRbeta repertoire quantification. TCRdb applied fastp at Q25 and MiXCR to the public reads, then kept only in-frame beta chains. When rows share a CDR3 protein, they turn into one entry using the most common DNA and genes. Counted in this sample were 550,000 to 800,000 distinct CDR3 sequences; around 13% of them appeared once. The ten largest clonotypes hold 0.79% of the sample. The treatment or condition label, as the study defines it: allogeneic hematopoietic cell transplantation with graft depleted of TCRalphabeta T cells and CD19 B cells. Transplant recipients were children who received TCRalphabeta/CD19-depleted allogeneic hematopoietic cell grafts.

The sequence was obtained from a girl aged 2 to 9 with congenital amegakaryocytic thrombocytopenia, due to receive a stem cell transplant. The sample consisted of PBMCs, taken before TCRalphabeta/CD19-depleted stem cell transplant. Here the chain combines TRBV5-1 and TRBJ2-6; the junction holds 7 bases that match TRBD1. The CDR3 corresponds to CASSLKTGSGANVLTF. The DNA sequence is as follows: TGCGCCAGCAGCTTGAAGACAGGGTCAGGGGCCAACGTCCTGACTTTC.